The rows below give T cell receptor beta chains drawn from one sample of a study of regulatory T cells in long-lasting Graves disease. TCRdb analysed the multiplex PCR reads with MiXCR anew, one entry per CDR3 protein. The sample yields about 440,000 distinct CDR3 sequences, 15% seen once. These same records also appear under a second study, on T cells in Graves' hyperthyroidism and ophthalmopathy.

The sequencing used peripheral blood mononuclear cells (PBMCs), collected at new diagnosis, from a patient treated with antithyroid drugs. The source of these receptors is a woman in her 30s with Graves disease. The CDR3 runs from the conserved cysteine through the conserved F or W. Some rows have no size entry. The others give once, few or many, or a class for an expanded clone.

TRBV30	many	TRBJ1-4	CAWSVQGAQEKLFF
TRBV12-3/TRBV12-4	many	TRBJ1-5	CASRRQGNQPQHF
TRBV5-1	few	TRBJ1-2	CASSFPAEGSGGYTF
TRBV5-6	many	TRBJ1-1	CASSLWSTEAFF
TRBV9	many	TRBJ2-1	CASSVDLPSYNEQFF
TRBV2	many	TRBJ1-2	CASSEALPSLGGYTF
TRBV7-3	NA	TRBJ1-1	CASSWGGTGGTEAFF
TRBV11-2	many	TRBJ2-4	CASSLSSGLAKNIQYF
TRBV4-2	NA	TRBJ2-1	CASSPSETLAGGPYEQFF
TRBV2	NA	TRBJ1-1	CASREGQGGTEAFF
TRBV15	NA	TRBJ1-5	CATSTRVAEPQHF
TRBV15	many	TRBJ2-3	CATGSGADTQYF
TRBV3-1	many	TRBJ1-1	CASSQGGGTEAFF
TRBV5-1	many	TRBJ2-3	CASSQQRDQGDTQYF
TRBV9	NA	TRBJ2-3	CASSLSGGAAKGDTQYF
TRBV19	few	TRBJ2-6	CASSSGHRAGANVLTF
TRBV5-1	many	TRBJ2-5	CASSLASGSGETQYF
TRBV6-1	many	TRBJ2-2	CASIRQKNTGELFF
TRBV6-1	NA	TRBJ2-7	CASPSPGQGALRQYF
TRBV7-8	many	TRBJ2-7	CASSADRMDYEQYF
TRBV11-2	many	TRBJ2-1	CASSLAGDGEQFF
TRBV12-3/TRBV12-4	many	TRBJ2-7	CASSLWGSTSGREESYEQYF
TRBV2	few	TRBJ1-4	CASIGGINEKLFF
TRBV5-5	few	TRBJ2-1	CASSFTDSKQFF
TRBV2	many	TRBJ2-7	CASSEFRTAQYF
TRBV10-3	once	TRBJ2-1	CATQQTSMRKLNRGDNEQFF
TRBV7-2	many	TRBJ2-7	CASSLGPVGAYEQYF
TRBV27	few	TRBJ2-1	CASSPGLAGAIYNEQFF
TRBV29-1	many	TRBJ2-1	CSVPARNLDNEQFF
TRBV24-1	many	TRBJ2-3	CATSDPRGTDTQYF
TRBV12-5	many	TRBJ2-2	CASATERTPATGELFF
TRBV20-1	NA	TRBJ2-1	CRAQRAGTVTNEQFF
TRBV7-2	many	TRBJ1-1	CASSLAGTGVRGTEAFF
TRBV3-1	few	TRBJ2-6	CASSSRDRVSGANVLTF
TRBV29-1	few	TRBJ2-5	CSPYLGTETQYF
TRBV10-3	many	TRBJ2-1	CAISHGLAGLYYNEQFF
TRBV10-1	NA	TRBJ2-3	CASSETGLDYTQYF
TRBV19	few	TRBJ2-7	CASKTDRSRDEQYF
TRBV6-2/TRBV6-3	many	TRBJ2-7	CASSFPGTGRYEQYF
TRBV7-2	many	TRBJ2-1	CASSRLAGDYNEQFF
TRBV13	many	TRBJ2-5	CASSLGRGVTQYF
TRBV12-3/TRBV12-4	NA	TRBJ2-1	CASSLGGSRVQEFF
TRBV28	many	TRBJ2-3	CASSSHSGSGTDTQYF
TRBV20-1	many	TRBJ2-7	CSARESDSLELYEQYF
TRBV5-1	NA	TRBJ1-2	CASTPPGGDGYTF
TRBV30	NA	TRBJ1-3	CASGEFGNTIYF
TRBV5-1	NA	TRBJ2-5	CASSPREGETQYF
TRBV27	many	TRBJ1-6	CASRTFLTAYNSPLHF
TRBV5-1	few	TRBJ2-5	CASKGVWETQYF